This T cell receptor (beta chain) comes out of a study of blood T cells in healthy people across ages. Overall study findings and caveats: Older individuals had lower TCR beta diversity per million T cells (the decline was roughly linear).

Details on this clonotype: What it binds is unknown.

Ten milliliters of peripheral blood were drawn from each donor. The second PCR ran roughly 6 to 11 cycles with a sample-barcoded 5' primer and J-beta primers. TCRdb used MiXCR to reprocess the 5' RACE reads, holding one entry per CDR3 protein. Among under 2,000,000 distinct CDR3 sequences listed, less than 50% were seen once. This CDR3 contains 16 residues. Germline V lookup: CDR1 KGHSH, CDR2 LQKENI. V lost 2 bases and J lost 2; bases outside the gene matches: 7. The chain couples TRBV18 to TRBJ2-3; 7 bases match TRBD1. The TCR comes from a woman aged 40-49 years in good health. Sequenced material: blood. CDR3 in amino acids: CASSPSDRAYTDTQYF. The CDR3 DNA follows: TGTGCCAGCTCACCAAGTGACAGGGCCTACACAGATACGCAGTATTTT.